This T cell receptor (beta chain) was sequenced during a study of tumor and adjacent non-tumor tissue in lung cancer. Study-wide background: Patients were aged roughly 30 to 76, roughly nine men and about 5 women, stage I to III. General study results and limits: In normal lung, the top 100 clones were significantly more dominant than in tumor. Significantly higher TCR diversity was found in tumor than normal lung.

This sample's RNA came from whole unsorted tissue. This non-tumor lung sample came from over 3 cm beyond the tumor edge. Chemotherapy-naive patients with new lung cancer underwent thoracic surgery in China, August–late 2014. Three rounds of nested PCR, following a modified ARM-PCR protocol, produced the TCRbeta library. MiXCR was run by TCRdb on the multiplex PCR reads, yielding one entry per CDR3 protein. The table has 60,000 or so distinct CDR3 sequences, about 63% seen once. Germline V lookup: CDR1 DFQATT, CDR2 SNEGSKA (reference sequence). The CDR3 has 15 amino acids. Worth noting for this clonotype: Antigen: not known. The junction departs from germline at one end; a sequencing error may be responsible.

The chain couples TRBV20-1 to TRBJ2-4; tentatively, D is TRBD1 (5 bases). The source of this sequence is a man between 65 and 85 years old with non-small cell lung cancer. Sequencing input: distant non-tumor lung tissue. As DNA, the CDR3 is TGCAGTGCGACCTCCGGACCGACAGCCAAATACATTCAGTACTTC. Protein: CSATSGPTAKYIQYF.